This is a list of T cell receptor beta chains from one sample in a study of Graves' ophthalmopathy and Graves' hyperthyroidism. TCRdb re-called the multiplex PCR reads with MiXCR, one entry per CDR3 protein. The table includes about 740,000 distinct CDR3 sequences, 40% detected once. Sequencing was performed on peripheral blood. All receptors derive from an adult man with Graves' ophthalmopathy. Each CDR3 is given with its conserved first and last residue. The D gene is left open where the match is weak. The listing skips clone size in some rows; elsewhere it reads once, few, many or a size class.

J gene,D gene,clone size,V gene,CDR3 DNA,CDR3 protein
TRBJ1-2,TRBD1,many,TRBV2,TGTGCCAGCCCGGGACAGGGGGCTACCGGCTATGGCTACACCTTC,CASPGQGATGYGYTF
TRBJ1-2,.,.,TRBV29-1,TGCAGCGTTGAGGGCGGGTTGGGCTATGGCTACACCTTC,CSVEGGLGYGYTF
TRBJ1-5,.,once,TRBV24-1,TGTGCCAGCAGGGCGACCGGTCAGCCCCGGCATTTT,CASRATGQPRHF
TRBJ1-1,.,.,TRBV25-1,TGTGCCAGTGCTCGACAACTGAACACTGAAGCTTTCTTT,CASARQLNTEAFF
TRBJ1-2,.,.,TRBV7-2,TGTGCCAGCAGCTTAGCGCAGGGAGGTCGGTATGGCTACACCTTC,CASSLAQGGRYGYTF
TRBJ1-1,.,.,TRBV6-5,TGTGCCAGCAGTTACGTCTACAGGCGGAACACTGAAGCTTTCTTT,CASSYVYRRNTEAFF
TRBJ2-2,.,.,TRBV25-1,TGTGCCAGTAGTATGGGTCGGTGGAACACCGGGGAGCTGTTTTTT,CASSMGRWNTGELFF
TRBJ1-1,.,many,TRBV7-8,TGTGCCAGCAGCTTAGGGGGCCGATTGAACACTGAAGCTTTCTTT,CASSLGGRLNTEAFF
TRBJ2-2,.,few,TRBV7-8,TGTGCCAGCAGCTTAGGGGGCCCCACCGGGGAGCTGTTTTTT,CASSLGGPTGELFF
TRBJ1-2,TRBD1,.,TRBV10-3,TGTGCCATTACCGGGAGTGGACAGGGTGGAAACTATGGCTACACCTTC,CAITGSGQGGNYGYTF
TRBJ2-7,.,.,TRBV20-1,TGCAGTGCTAGAGGGCCGACCTCCTACGAGCAGTACTTC,CSARGPTSYEQYF
TRBJ1-1,.,.,TRBV10-2,TGCGCCAGCAGCCAAGAGGGAAGGGGAAACATGAACACTGAAGCTTTCTTT,CASSQEGRGNMNTEAFF
TRBJ2-5,TRBD1,.,TRBV20-1,TGCAGTGCGGATCACAGGGGAGAGACCCAGTACTTC,CSADHRGETQYF
TRBJ2-1,TRBD1,.,TRBV5-1,TGCGCCAGCAGCTTGGAAACACAGGGGAATAACAATGAGCAGTTCTTC,CASSLETQGNNNEQFF
TRBJ1-1,TRBD1,once,TRBV29-1,TGCAGCAGACGACAGGGGGACACTGAAGCTTTCTTT,CSRRQGDTEAFF
TRBJ1-6,TRBD1,many,TRBV9,TGTGCCAGCAGCGGGTCGACAGGGGGGGGGAATTCACCCCTCCACTTT,CASSGSTGGGNSPLHF
TRBJ2-7,TRBD2,.,TRBV20-1,TGCAGTGCTCGGACTAGCGTCGACTACGAGCAGTACTTC,CSARTSVDYEQYF
TRBJ1-3,.,.,TRBV12-3/TRBV12-4,TGTGCCAGCAGTGGGGACGGCGGAAACACCATATATTTT,CASSGDGGNTIYF
TRBJ1-4,.,many,TRBV29-1,TGCAGCGTTGAAGATGGAAACAGGGTTCACGAAAAACTGTTTTTT,CSVEDGNRVHEKLFF
TRBJ2-2,TRBD2,.,TRBV7-9,TGTGCCAGCGCGGGGGTTTACACCGGGGAGCTGTTTTTT,CASAGVYTGELFF
TRBJ2-5,.,.,TRBV7-2,TGTGCCAGCACCCTTTCTAGGCAAGAGACCCAGTACTTC,CASTLSRQETQYF
TRBJ1-1,.,many,TRBV10-3,TGTGCCATCAATGAGGAGCCGAACACTGAAGCTTTCTTT,CAINEEPNTEAFF
TRBJ2-7,.,.,TRBV3-1,TGTGCCAGCAGCCACGAAGACAACTACGAGCAGTACTTC,CASSHEDNYEQYF
TRBJ2-7,.,.,TRBV20-1,TGCTCTCCGGGGAGGCTAGCCCACGAGCAGTACTTC,CSPGRLAHEQYF
TRBJ2-5,.,few,TRBV7-9,TGTGCCAGCAGCTTAAAGGTGGGAGTACACCAAGAGACCCAGTACTTC,CASSLKVGVHQETQYF
TRBJ1-2,.,many,TRBV20-1,TGCAGTGCTATCGGCAGAGCTAACTATGGCTACACCTTC,CSAIGRANYGYTF
TRBJ2-2,.,many,TRBV9,TGTGCCAGCAGCGTAGGTGGGGGCGCGAACACCGGGGAGCTGTTTTTT,CASSVGGGANTGELFF
TRBJ1-5,.,.,TRBV20-1,TGCAGTGCAATCGCTATGAACAGGGCCTCGGGCCAGCCCCAGCATTTT,CSAIAMNRASGQPQHF
TRBJ2-2,.,.,TRBV7-9,TGTGCCAGCAGCCCTGTGGCTATAGCGGTGACCGGGGAGCTGTTTTTT,CASSPVAIAVTGELFF
TRBJ1-2,TRBD1,.,TRBV10-2,TGTGCCAGCAGTTTATTCCCCCCCCACAGGGGGCGAGCCTATGGCTACACCTTC,CASSLFPPHRGRAYGYTF
TRBJ2-7,TRBD1,.,TRBV7-9,TGTGCCAGCAGCTTTAATACAGGGGGCGTCGAGCAGTACTTC,CASSFNTGGVEQYF
TRBJ2-2,TRBD1,.,TRBV2,TGTGCCAGCAGATTAAGGACAGGTGCGAACACCGGGGAGCTGTTTTTT,CASRLRTGANTGELFF
TRBJ2-7,.,few,TRBV27,TGTGCCAGCCCAACCCAGGGTCCTGGCGAGCAGTACTTC,CASPTQGPGEQYF
TRBJ1-2,.,few,TRBV4-3,TGCGCCAGCAGCCAAGTTTCATCTTATGGCTACACCTTC,CASSQVSSYGYTF
TRBJ1-2,.,few,TRBV15,TGTGCCACCAGCAGAGGTCCAGACTATGGCTACACCTTC,CATSRGPDYGYTF